The present T cell receptor beta chain was sequenced within a study of blood T cells in healthy people across ages. Donors each provided roughly 9.6 milliliters of peripheral blood. Regarding this clonotype: Its antigen is unknown.

A sample-barcoded 5' primer and a J-beta primer mix were used in a second PCR of roughly 6 to 11 cycles. Every individual sample yielded 2.5 million or more paired-end reads (each containing CDR3). One entry per CDR3 protein results from TCRdb running MiXCR on the 5' RACE reads. The sample has nearly 800,000 distinct CDR3 sequences; about 56% are singletons. Whole-study findings and limits: Relative to aged donors, long-lived donors carried more naive CD4+ cells and displayed higher diversity. Estimates based on one million T cells were treated as lower bounds.

The V end lost 1 base, the J end lost 7 bases, and 14 bases lay between the germline ends. CDR3 size: 14 residues. Per germline, CDR1 SGHAT and CDR2 FQNNGV. The sample consisted of blood. V gene TRBV11-2 combines with J gene TRBJ2-7; D not resolved. The sequence was collected from a middle-aged man in good health. CDR3 in amino acids: CASSLGALFGEQYF. The CDR3 DNA reads as TGTGCCAGCAGCTTAGGGGCCCTTTTCGGGGAGCAGTACTTC.